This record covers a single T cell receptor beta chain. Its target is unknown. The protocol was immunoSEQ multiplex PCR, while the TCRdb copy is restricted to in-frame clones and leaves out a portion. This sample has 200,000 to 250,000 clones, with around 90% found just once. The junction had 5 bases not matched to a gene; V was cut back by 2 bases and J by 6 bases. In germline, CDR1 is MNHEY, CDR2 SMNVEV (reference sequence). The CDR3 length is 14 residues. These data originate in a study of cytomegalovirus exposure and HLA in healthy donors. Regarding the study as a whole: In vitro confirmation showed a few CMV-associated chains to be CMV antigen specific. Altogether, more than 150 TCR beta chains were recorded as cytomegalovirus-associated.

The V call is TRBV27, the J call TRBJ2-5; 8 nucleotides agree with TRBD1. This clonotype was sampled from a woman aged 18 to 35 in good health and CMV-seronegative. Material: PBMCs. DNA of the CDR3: TGTGCCAGCAGTTTAAGCACAGGGGGACAGACCCAGTACTTC. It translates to CASSLSTGGQTQYF.